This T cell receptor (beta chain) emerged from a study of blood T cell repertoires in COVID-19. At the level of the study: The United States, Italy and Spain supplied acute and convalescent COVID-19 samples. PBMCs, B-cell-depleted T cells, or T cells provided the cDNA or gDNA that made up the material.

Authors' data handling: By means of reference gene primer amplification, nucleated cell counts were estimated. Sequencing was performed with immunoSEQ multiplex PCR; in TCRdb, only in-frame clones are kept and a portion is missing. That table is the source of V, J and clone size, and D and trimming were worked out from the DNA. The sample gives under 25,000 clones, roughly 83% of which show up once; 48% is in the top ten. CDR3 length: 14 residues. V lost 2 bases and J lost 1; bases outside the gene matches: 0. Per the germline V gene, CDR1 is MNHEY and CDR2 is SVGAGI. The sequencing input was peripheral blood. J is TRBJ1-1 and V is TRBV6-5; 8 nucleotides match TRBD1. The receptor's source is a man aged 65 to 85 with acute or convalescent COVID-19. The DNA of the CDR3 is TGTGCCAGCAGTTACGACAGGGGGAACACTGAAGCTTTCTTT. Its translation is CASSYDRGNTEAFF.